These 6 T cell receptor beta chains were sequenced from one sample in a study of regulatory T cells in long-lasting Graves disease. Time point given: newly diagnosed GD, antithyroid drugs for less than 3 months. PBMC-extracted RNA yielded the TCR library. iRepertoire HTBI primers and Arm-PCR of CDR3 regions built TCR beta libraries. Using its own MiXCR run on the multiplex PCR reads, TCRdb lists one record per CDR3 protein. The sample holds 300,000 to 400,000 distinct CDR3 sequences, 16% seen once. These records were also assigned to another study, of T cells in Graves' hyperthyroidism and ophthalmopathy.

The sequencing used peripheral blood mononuclear cells (PBMCs), collected at new diagnosis, from a patient treated with antithyroid drugs. The receptor source for this set is a man aged 35 to 55 with Graves disease.

There are many counts of this clonotype. The rearrangement joins TRBV5-1 to TRBJ2-7; TRBD1 agrees at 7 bases. Looked up from germline, CDR1 is SGHRS and CDR2 is YFSETQ. The CDR3 is 16 residues long. Germline trimming cut 4 bases from V and 0 bases from J; bases unmatched to any gene: 10. The CDR3 spells CASSAGPRGHSYEQYF. In DNA form, the CDR3 reads TGCGCCAGCAGCGCTGGTCCAAGGGGGCACTCCTACGAGCAGTACTTC.

The table lists this clonotype with many counts. The chain uses TRBV7-8 and TRBJ2-3, with TRBD2 as a possible D gene (6 bases). The ends were cut back, 3 bases at V and 4 bases at J, with 14 bases in the middle. The CDR3 has 15 amino acids. CDR1 and CDR2 from the germline V gene are SGHVS and FQNEAQ. In nucleotides, the CDR3 is TGTGCCAGCAGCTTCTGGGGGGTGGGCGCAGATACGCAGTATTTT. Its protein is CASSFWGVGADTQYF.

This sequence joins TRBV28 and TRBJ2-7; TRBD1 matches 8 bases. CDR3 length: 15 residues. V lost 6 bases to trimming and J lost 2 bases; unmatched junction nucleotides: 9. Germline V CDR1 and CDR2: MDHEN, SYDVKM. DNA for the CDR3: TGTGCCAGCAGCTCGACAGGGGAACTGGCCTACGAGCAGTACTTC. This gives the protein CASSSTGELAYEQYF.

This clonotype was recorded only once. The chain carries TRBV4-3 and TRBJ1-2; the D gene is possibly TRBD1 (5 bases). Looked up from germline, CDR1 is LGHNA and CDR2 is YSLEER. This CDR3 contains 16 residues. The germline V and J ends were trimmed by 0 bases and 1 base, with 12 bases remaining between them. Written as DNA, the CDR3 is TGCGCCAGCAGCCAAGACGCCCGGGGGAGTAACTATGGCTACACCTTC. It specifies CASSQDARGSNYGYTF.

This clonotype occurred many times. The chain has TRBV20-1 and TRBJ1-5; no clear D gene. The CDR3 is made up of 13 amino acids. Per germline, CDR1 DFQATT and CDR2 SNEGSKA (reference sequence). V was pared by 6 bases and J by 7 bases, with 16 bases between. CDR3 sequence (DNA): TGCAGTGCCGGGTCTGGGAGTGGCCAGCCCCAGCATTTT. As protein: CSAGSGSGQPQHF.

This clonotype was picked up many times. V gene TRBV7-2 combines with J gene TRBJ2-5; TRBD1 might be the D (5 bases). The CDR3 extends over 14 amino acids. With 3 bases removed from V and 2 bases from J, the gap between germline ends came to 10 bases. Germline loops: CDR1 SGHTA, CDR2 FQGNSA. In DNA, the CDR3 is TGTGCCAGCAGCTTCGACAGATATCAAGAGACCCAGTACTTC. Translated, it gives CASSFDRYQETQYF.